Presented here are 27 T cell receptor beta chains from one specimen sequenced in a study of cytomegalovirus exposure and HLA in healthy donors. Sequencing was performed with immunoSEQ multiplex PCR; in TCRdb, only in-frame clones are kept and a portion is missing. The sample holds 95,000 to 150,000 clones, around 95% seen once. What was sequenced was PBMCs. These receptors were collected from a man in his late teens or twenties in good health and CMV-seronegative.

The CDR3 protein is CASSRTSGRGDEQFF. CDR3 nucleotide sequence: TGTGCCAGCAGCAGAACTAGCGGGAGAGGGGATGAGCAGTTCTTC. This chain connects TRBV27 to TRBJ2-1; 11 bases are a match to TRBD2. Germline V gene data show CDR1 as MNHEY and CDR2 as SMNVEV (reference sequence). This CDR3 has 15 amino acids. V dropped 6 bases and J dropped 8; count of bases not matched to a gene: 9.

This chain connects TRBV9 to TRBJ2-1; 7 nucleotides agree with TRBD2. V trimming: 2 bases; J trimming: 3 bases; junction bases outside the gene matches: 2. Germline V gives CDR1 SGDLS, CDR2 YYNGEE. CDR3 length equals 14 residues. The chain's CDR3 is CASSVSSGYNEQFF. CDR3 DNA: TGTGCCAGCAGCGTGTCTAGCGGCTACAATGAGCAGTTCTTC.

The chain uses TRBV30 and TRBJ1-6, with 10 bases aligning to TRBD1. This CDR3 contains 14 residues. J was trimmed by 10 bases and V by 2 bases; bases with no gene match: 5. From germline, CDR1 is GTSNPN and CDR2 SVGIG (reference sequence). CDR3 nucleotides: TGTGCCTGGAGTCCGGGACAGGGGACCTCACCCCTCCACTTT. Protein sequence: CAWSPGQGTSPLHF.

This chain links TRBV30 with TRBJ2-7, with D maybe TRBD1 (5 bases). V lost 4 bases, J lost 4 bases, and 11 bases lay in between. The CDR3 is made up of 12 amino acids. From germline, CDR1 is GTSNPN and CDR2 SVGIG (reference sequence). The CDR3 nucleotides read TGTGCCTGGACAGGGTATGGTTACGAGCAGTACTTC. Protein sequence: CAWTGYGYEQYF.

This chain links TRBV30 with TRBJ1-2; D is unclear. Trimming took 3 bases from V and 0 from J, leaving 8 bases between them. Germline V gives CDR1 GTSNPN, CDR2 SVGIG (reference sequence). The CDR3 consists of 13 residues. The CDR3 spells CAWRRSSNYGYTF. For the CDR3, the DNA is TGTGCCTGGAGGCGTTCGTCTAACTATGGCTACACCTTC.

The chain links TRBV28 to TRBJ1-1; tentative D call: TRBD1 (6 bases). The ends were cut back, 2 bases at V and 1 base at J, with 17 bases in the middle. CDR1 MDHEN and CDR2 SYDVKM come from the germline V gene. CDR3 length: 17 residues. The CDR3 protein is CASSLGPMGATNTEAFF. In DNA form, the CDR3 reads TGTGCCAGCAGTTTAGGCCCGATGGGGGCAACGAACACTGAAGCTTTCTTT.

The CDR3 region has the DNA TGTGCCAGCAGTTTGAGGGACTCTCAAGGGACAGATACGCAGTATTTT. It yields the protein CASSLRDSQGTDTQYF. V and J are TRBV27 and TRBJ2-3, with a weak D call TRBD2 (6 bases). The ends were cut back, 3 bases at V and 3 bases at J, with 16 bases in the middle. This CDR3 has 16 amino acids. Germline V lookup: CDR1 MNHEY, CDR2 SMNVEV (reference sequence).

V gene TRBV6-1 combines with J gene TRBJ1-1; the D is unclear. Trimming cost V 6 bases and J 7 bases, with 9 bases left between them. This CDR3 spans 11 amino acids. The germline CDR1 and CDR2 sequences are MNHNS and SASEGT. CDR3 DNA sequence: TGTGCCAGCAGAGAACGAGGTGAAGCTTTCTTT. Translated, it gives CASRERGEAFF.

J is TRBJ1-1 and V is TRBV27, with D maybe TRBD1 (6 bases). The CDR3 is made up of 15 amino acids. CDR1 MNHEY and CDR2 SMNVEV come from the germline V gene (reference sequence). Trimming pared 5 bases from V and 3 bases from J, leaving 16 bases between. The CDR3 DNA reads as TGTGCCAGCAGTATCCATGGACAGCCCGACACTGAAGCTTTCTTT. The encoded protein is CASSIHGQPDTEAFF.

DNA of the CDR3: TGTGCCAGCAGCCTCACAGGGGTGATCACTGAAGCTTTCTTT. Amino acid sequence: CASSLTGVITEAFF. The V and J genes are TRBV27 and TRBJ1-1, with 7 bases fitting TRBD1. J lost 4 bases, V lost 6 bases, and 8 bases had no gene match. The CDR3 covers 14 residues. In germline, CDR1 is MNHEY, CDR2 SMNVEV (reference sequence).

The chain carries TRBV5-1 and TRBJ2-1; D uncertain. The germline CDR1 and CDR2 sequences are SGHRS and YFSETQ. V was cut by 4 bases and J by 6 bases, with 11 bases left in between. This CDR3 has 13 amino acids. The CDR3 protein is CASSPAGGNEQFF. The CDR3 DNA follows: TGCGCCAGCAGCCCTGCCGGTGGCAATGAGCAGTTCTTC.

The gene calls are TRBV10-2 and TRBJ1-1; D remains ambiguous. Trimming left V 2 bases short and J 1 base short, with 14 bases between. This CDR3 is 16 amino acids long. Germline lookup yields CDR1 WSHSY and CDR2 SAAADI. CDR3 DNA: TGCGCCAGCAGTGAGCCCCCGCGGGAAAAGAACACTGAAGCTTTCTTT. Its protein product is CASSEPPREKNTEAFF.

This clone was seen just once. V is TRBV7-6 and J is TRBJ2-2, with 8 bases identical to TRBD1. V shed 5 bases and J 6 bases; nucleotides not matched to a gene: 14. The CDR3 has 17 amino acids. CDR1 SGHVS and CDR2 FNYEAQ come from the germline V gene. CDR3 loop: CASSRFRQGNSAGELFF. In nucleotides, the CDR3 is TGTGCCAGCAGCCGTTTCCGACAGGGGAATAGCGCCGGGGAGCTGTTTTTT.

CDR3 DNA sequence: TGTGCCAGCAGGGTCAATGGACTAGCGGTCTCTGGGGCCAACGTCCTGACTTTC. Amino acids: CASRVNGLAVSGANVLTF. This chain joins TRBV7-9 and TRBJ2-6; 10 bases align to TRBD2. V dropped 6 bases and J dropped 0; count of bases not matched to a gene: 8. This CDR3 is built from 18 residues. CDR1 and CDR2 (germline): SEHNR, FQNEAQ (reference sequence).

The chain employs TRBV7-9 and TRBJ2-3; 7 bases fit TRBD2. J was trimmed by 4 bases and V by 9 bases; bases with no gene match: 10. This CDR3 spans 14 amino acids. Germline V gene sequence: CDR1 SEHNR, CDR2 FQNEAQ (reference sequence). CDR3 sequence reads: CASLSGGSADTQYF. The CDR3 coding sequence is TGTGCCAGTCTCTCGGGCGGGAGTGCAGATACGCAGTATTTT.

The rearrangement links TRBV5-1 to TRBJ2-3; TRBD2 matches 10 bases. This CDR3 is 15 amino acids long. Germline loops: CDR1 SGHRS, CDR2 YFSETQ. Trimming took 3 bases from V and 5 from J; bases not matched to a gene: 6. CDR3 sequence reads: CASSSASGRQDTQYF. The CDR3 nucleotides read TGCGCCAGCAGCTCGGCTAGCGGGAGACAAGATACGCAGTATTTT.

This chain joins TRBV4-3 and TRBJ2-3, with 8 bases aligning to TRBD2. Germline V gene sequence: CDR1 LGHNA, CDR2 YSLEER. The CDR3 covers 15 residues. Trimming removed 0 bases from V and 5 bases from J; junction bases left unmatched: 4. CDR3 residues: CASSQEAGAGDTQYF. Written as DNA, the CDR3 is TGCGCCAGCAGCCAAGAAGCGGGAGCTGGAGATACGCAGTATTTT.

The chain employs TRBV16 and TRBJ2-5; 7 nucleotides match TRBD2. The CDR3 sequence is 13 residues long. V was clipped by 5 bases and J by 5 bases; unmatched bases: 5. Per germline, CDR1 KGHSY and CDR2 FQNENV. As DNA, the CDR3 is TGTGCCAGCAGCGGGGCGGGGGACGAGACCCAGTACTTC. This sequence encodes CASSGAGDETQYF.

CDR3 amino acids: CAWSPGEGSGELFF. In DNA, the CDR3 is TGTGCCTGGAGCCCCGGGGAGGGAAGCGGGGAGCTGTTTTTT. The chain links TRBV30 to TRBJ2-2, with 7 positions matching TRBD2. This CDR3 spans 14 amino acids. Germline CDR1 GTSNPN, CDR2 SVGIG (reference sequence). The V and J ends lost 3 bases and 7 bases, in that order; junction bases with no gene match: 8.

This clone appeared a few times. The rearrangement joins TRBV18 to TRBJ1-5; 9 nucleotides align to TRBD1. Germline CDR1 and CDR2: KGHSH and LQKENI. V lost 3 bases and J lost 4; bases outside the gene matches: 7. CDR3 length: 16 amino acids. This chain's CDR3 is CASSPSGTGINQPQHF. The CDR3 DNA follows: TGTGCCAGCTCACCTTCCGGGACAGGGATTAATCAGCCCCAGCATTTT.

The chain carries TRBV7-3 and TRBJ2-1; 10 bases line up with TRBD2. This CDR3 contains 15 residues. Trimming removed 2 bases from V and 5 bases from J; junction bases left unmatched: 3. The germline CDR1 and CDR2 sequences are SGHTA and FQGTGA. The CDR3 sequence: CASSLVLAGDNEQFF. The CDR3 nucleotides are TGTGCCAGCAGCTTAGTCCTAGCGGGAGACAATGAGCAGTTCTTC.

The chain links TRBV7-9 to TRBJ1-3, with D perhaps TRBD1 (6 bases). The CDR3 totals 16 residues. Trimming took off 5 bases at V and 0 bases at J, with 14 bases between the two ends. Germline V lookup: CDR1 SEHNR, CDR2 FQNEAQ (reference sequence). DNA of the CDR3: TGTGCCAGCAGCATGGGACAAGGAAACTCTGGAAACACCATATATTTT. This gives the protein CASSMGQGNSGNTIYF.

This chain connects TRBV5-5 to TRBJ2-7; 7 bases map to TRBD2. Trimming removed 2 bases from V and 4 bases from J; junction bases left unmatched: 12. The CDR3 runs 16 residues. The germline V gene has CDR1 SGHKS and CDR2 YYEKEE (reference sequence). CDR3 bases: TGTGCCAGCAGCTTTCTTAGCGGCGGGAGTACTTACGAGCAGTACTTC. Translating gives CASSFLSGGSTYEQYF.

The chain joins TRBV2 to TRBJ2-7, with a weak D call TRBD1 (6 bases). Germline values: CDR1 SNHLY, CDR2 FYNNEI. The CDR3 consists of 15 residues. V lost 5 bases, J lost 4 bases, and 18 bases lay in between. The DNA of the CDR3 is TGTGCCAGCAGTCTCGGCAGTCCCGGACAGTACGAGCAGTACTTC. It is translated as CASSLGSPGQYEQYF.

V and J are TRBV7-3 and TRBJ2-3; D is perhaps TRBD2 (5 bases). Germline CDR1 reads SGHTA; CDR2 reads FQGTGA. Trimming removed 5 bases from V and 0 bases from J, with 9 bases in between. The CDR3 has 14 amino acids. CDR3 protein: CASSLGLSTDTQYF. In DNA form, the CDR3 reads TGTGCCAGCAGCCTCGGACTCAGCACAGATACGCAGTATTTT.

The V gene is TRBV5-4, the J gene TRBJ2-1, with no clear D. The CDR3 is made up of 12 amino acids. Per germline, CDR1 SGHNT and CDR2 YYREEE (reference sequence). Trimming pared 1 base from V and 10 bases from J, leaving 9 bases between. CDR3 region: CASSLYPGEQFF. CDR3 nucleotide sequence: TGTGCCAGCAGCTTGTATCCCGGGGAGCAGTTCTTC.

V usage is TRBV5-1 and J usage is TRBJ2-3; D may be TRBD1 (5 bases). The V end lost 4 bases, the J end lost 9 bases, and 15 bases lay between the germline ends. CDR1 and CDR2 from the germline V gene are SGHRS and YFSETQ. The CDR3 spans 13 residues. In nucleotides, the CDR3 is TGCGCCAGCAGCGTAGCAATCCAGGGAACGCAGTATTTT. Translating gives CASSVAIQGTQYF.